Listed here are 21 T cell receptor beta chains from one sample, sequenced in a study of shared clonotypes between healthy human individuals (dated by TCRdb to 2020 to 2021). The library was built by means of the immunoSEQ multiplex PCR assay. TCRdb took over this immuneACCESS table, retaining in-frame rearrangements with V and J assigned. Such tables are incomplete; in checked studies, under half of the missing clones stem from an unresolved V gene, and the remainder is unexplained. A total of about 490,000 clones appear in this sample, around 85% of them only once. Roughly 13% of the sample belongs to the ten largest clones. Specimen: PBMCs. Source of these receptors: a woman aged 40 to 50 in good health. Some clones in this sample may be carry-over from other donors' samples.

The chain links TRBV4-1 to TRBJ1-5; no firm D call. V gave up 8 bases and J gave up 0 bases, with 14 bases separating them. The V gene's germline CDR1 is MGHRA and CDR2 YSYEKL. This CDR3 is built from 15 residues. The CDR3 nucleotides read TGCGCCAGCCGGGCGGTACAAAATAGCAATCAGCCCCAGCATTTT. It codes for CASRAVQNSNQPQHF.

This chain connects TRBV4-1 to TRBJ1-2; no clear D gene. The CDR3 extends over 14 amino acids. V was trimmed by 0 bases and J by 8 bases, leaving 13 bases between them. Germline V lookup: CDR1 MGHRA, CDR2 YSYEKL. CDR3 loop: CASSQDQDREGYTF. The CDR3 bases are TGCGCCAGCAGCCAAGATCAGGACCGGGAAGGCTACACCTTC.

Of note for this clone: Given a far larger clone just one base away, this is likely a sequencing read error. The chain employs TRBV29-1 and TRBJ1-2; no clear D gene. The CDR3 totals 13 residues. Germline loops: CDR1 SQVTM, CDR2 ANQGSEA. The CDR3 DNA sequence: TGCAGCGCATACAGACAAACTAACTATAGCTACACCTTC. It codes for CSAYRQTNYSYTF.

The J gene is TRBJ1-2, the V gene TRBV2; tentatively, D is TRBD1 (5 bases). The V gene lost 6 bases and the J gene lost 9 bases, with 17 bases spanning the gap. CDR1 and CDR2 (germline): SNHLY, FYNNEI. The CDR3 spans 13 residues. CDR3 in amino acids: CASRATVRISYTF. CDR3 nucleotides: TGTGCCAGCAGGGCGACAGTTAGAATAAGCTACACCTTC.

On this clone: A far more abundant clone sits one base away, making this likely a read error. The same CDR3 is also encoded by other DNA sequences in this sample. V is TRBV2 and J is TRBJ2-2; D is undetermined. V dropped 3 bases and J dropped 2 bases, with 10 bases sitting between them. The CDR3 covers 15 residues. Germline assignment: CDR1 SNHLY and CDR2 FYNNEI. The CDR3 nucleotides are TGTGCCAGCAGTGAGGCGGAACCTAACACCGGGGAGCTGTTTTTT. This gives the protein CASSEAEPNTGELFF.

On this clone: Given a far larger clone just one base away, this is likely a sequencing read error. Likely a read error: the CDR3 ends without its conserved phenylalanine or tryptophan. This rearrangement joins TRBV10-2 to TRBJ1-2; D not resolved. The CDR3 covers 14 residues. Germline V CDR1 and CDR2: WSHSY, SAAADI. V lost 3 bases, J lost 0 bases, and 8 bases lay in between. Written as DNA, the CDR3 is TGCGCCAGCAGTGAAATGGTCTCTAACTATGGCTACACCTCC. Translation gives CASSEMVSNYGYTS.

This rearrangement joins TRBV6-1 to TRBJ2-3, with 9 bases that match TRBD2. V shed 7 bases and J 7 bases; nucleotides not matched to a gene: 9. The CDR3 extends over 14 amino acids. Germline V CDR1 and CDR2: MNHNS, SASEGT. CDR3 sequence: CASNLSGSVNTQYF. The CDR3 DNA sequence: TGTGCCAGCAACCTTAGCGGGAGCGTAAATACGCAGTATTTT.

The V and J genes are TRBV29-1 and TRBJ2-3; D perhaps matches TRBD1 (6 bases). The CDR3 runs 13 residues. Germline lookup yields CDR1 SQVTM and CDR2 ANQGSEA. Trimming removed 2 bases from V and 8 bases from J, with 14 bases in between. Written as DNA, the CDR3 is TGCAGCGTTGAACCACAGGGTCAGGGTACGCAGTATTTT. It codes for CSVEPQGQGTQYF.

The J gene is TRBJ2-1, the V gene TRBV7-3; TRBD2 matches at 8 bases. CDR3 length: 15 amino acids. The germline gives CDR1 SGHTA, CDR2 FQGTGA. Trimming cost V 5 bases and J 8 bases; bases outside gene matches: 11. This chain's CDR3 is CASSPQAGVGDEQFF. CDR3 DNA: TGTGCCAGCAGCCCCCAAGCGGGAGTTGGCGATGAGCAGTTCTTC.

Turning to this clone: This likely reflects a read error, since a far larger clone is one base away. The chain couples TRBV7-2 to TRBJ2-1; 14 bases map to TRBD2. Germline assignment: CDR1 SGHTA and CDR2 FQGNSA. V shed 5 bases, J shed 3 bases, and the junction held 6 bases outside the gene matches. CDR3 length: 17 amino acids. As DNA, the CDR3 is TGTGCCAGCAGCGTAAACGGACTAGCGGGAGGCTACAATGAGCAGTTCTTC. Its translation: CASSVNGLAGGYNEQFF.

A word on this clone: A far larger clone is one base from this, pointing to a likely read error. The sample has other DNA sequences that encode this CDR3 too. The chain uses TRBV29-1 and TRBJ2-2; D is undetermined. Germline values: CDR1 SQVTM, CDR2 ANQGSEA. There are 14 residues in the CDR3. The CDR3 loop reads CSAAVGPNTGELFF. The CDR3 DNA follows: TGCAGCGCGGCTGTGGGTCCGAACACCGGTGAGCTGTTTTTT.

As regards this clone: This sequence is one base from a far larger clone and is likely a read error. The sample has other DNA sequences that encode this CDR3 too. V and J are TRBV9 and TRBJ2-2, with D hard to call. This CDR3 contains 14 residues. The germline V and J ends were trimmed by 0 bases and 3 bases, with 6 bases remaining between them. CDR1 is SGDLS and CDR2 is YYNGEE in the germline V gene. The CDR3 loop is CASSVGVYTGELFF. In DNA form, the CDR3 reads TGTGCCAGCAGCGTAGGGGTTTACACCGGGGAGCTGTTTTTT.

This clone was detected once. This chain links TRBV27 with TRBJ2-7; the match to TRBD2 covers 9 bases. J lost 2 bases, V lost 6 bases, and 8 bases had no gene match. Germline assignment: CDR1 MNHEY and CDR2 SMNVEV (reference sequence). CDR3 length: 15 residues. The CDR3 nucleotides read TGTGCCAGCAGACGTAGCGGGAGCGTAACCTACGAGCAGTACTTC. Translated, it gives CASRRSGSVTYEQYF.

V is TRBV27 and J is TRBJ2-7; 7 bases line up with TRBD1. V shed 0 bases and J 1 base; nucleotides not matched to a gene: 3. The CDR3 length is 15 residues. Germline CDR1 and CDR2: MNHEY and SMNVEV (reference sequence). CDR3 in DNA: TGTGCCAGCAGTTTATCGGGGGACAGTTCCTACGAGCAGTACTTC. This sequence encodes CASSLSGDSSYEQYF.

This chain uses TRBV2 with TRBJ2-3; weak D call: TRBD1 (6 bases). The CDR3 consists of 12 residues. The germline V gene has CDR1 SNHLY and CDR2 FYNNEI. V was trimmed by 6 bases and J by 4 bases, leaving 8 bases between them. This CDR3 is CASRPGADTQYF. The CDR3 region has the DNA TGTGCCAGCAGGCCAGGGGCAGATACGCAGTATTTT.

This clone was recorded only once. The chain joins TRBV18 to TRBJ1-4, with TRBD1 matching over 10 bases. The CDR3 covers 16 residues. Looked up from germline, CDR1 is KGHSH and CDR2 is LQKENI. Germline trimming cut 4 bases from V and 7 bases from J; bases unmatched to any gene: 9. The CDR3 here is CASSLTGTGEREKLFF. CDR3 DNA sequence: TGTGCCAGCTCACTCACCGGGACAGGGGAACGTGAAAAACTGTTTTTT.

J is TRBJ2-3 and V is TRBV11-2; 7 nucleotides agree with TRBD2. With 5 bases clipped from V and 3 bases from J, the junction kept 5 bases outside the gene matches. Germline CDR1 SGHAT, CDR2 FQNNGV. The CDR3 loop spans 14 amino acids. In DNA, the CDR3 is TGTGCCAGCAGCCCGGGGGGAGGGACAGATACGCAGTATTTT. Amino acids: CASSPGGGTDTQYF.

This chain's CDR3 is CASSVTGTGEFYEQYF. The CDR3 nucleotides are TGTGCCAGCAGCGTAACGGGAACAGGGGAATTCTACGAGCAGTACTTC. This rearrangement joins TRBV9 to TRBJ2-7; 7 bases are a match to TRBD1. In germline, CDR1 is SGDLS, CDR2 YYNGEE. V was clipped by 1 base and J by 3 bases; unmatched bases: 10. The CDR3 consists of 16 residues.

On this clone itself: One base separates it from a far larger clone, so it is likely a read error. Other DNA sequences in the sample encode the same CDR3. The gene calls are TRBV7-9 and TRBJ2-2; D remains ambiguous. Germline-derived CDR1 and CDR2 are SEHNR and FQNEAQ (reference sequence). The CDR3 covers 14 residues. CDR3 DNA: TGTGCCAGCAGCCCTAGGGCGTACACAGGGGAGCTGTTTTTT. Amino acid sequence: CASSPRAYTGELFF.

V usage is TRBV9 and J usage is TRBJ2-3, with a weak D call TRBD2 (6 bases). Trimming stripped 7 bases from V and 5 bases from J, with 17 bases between. The CDR3 sequence is 14 residues long. From germline, CDR1 is SGDLS and CDR2 YYNGEE. CDR3 amino acids: CASGGGKEVDTQYF. The CDR3 bases are TGTGCCAGCGGCGGCGGGAAGGAGGTAGATACGCAGTATTTT.

This chain links TRBV5-7 with TRBJ2-2; D is possibly TRBD1 or TRBD2 (6 bases each). TRBV5-7 is filed as an ORF, its function uncertain. The V end was cut by 5 bases, the J end by 3 bases, with 20 bases between. The length of the CDR3 is 17 residues. In DNA, the CDR3 is TGTGCCAGCAGGGGGGGCTATAGGGAAAGGTACACCGGGGAGCTGTTTTTT. The encoded protein is CASRGGYRERYTGELFF.